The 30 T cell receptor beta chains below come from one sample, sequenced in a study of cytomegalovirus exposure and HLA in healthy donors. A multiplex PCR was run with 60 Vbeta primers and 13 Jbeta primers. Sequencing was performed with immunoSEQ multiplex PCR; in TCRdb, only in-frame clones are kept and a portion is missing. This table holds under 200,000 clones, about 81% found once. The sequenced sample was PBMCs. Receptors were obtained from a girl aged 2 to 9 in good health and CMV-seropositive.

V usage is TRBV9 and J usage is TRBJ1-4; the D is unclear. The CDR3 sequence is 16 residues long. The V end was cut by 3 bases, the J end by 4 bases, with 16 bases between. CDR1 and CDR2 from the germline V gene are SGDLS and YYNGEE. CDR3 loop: CASSGQRNGHNEKLFF. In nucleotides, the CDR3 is TGTGCCAGCAGCGGTCAGCGGAACGGCCATAATGAAAAACTGTTTTTT.

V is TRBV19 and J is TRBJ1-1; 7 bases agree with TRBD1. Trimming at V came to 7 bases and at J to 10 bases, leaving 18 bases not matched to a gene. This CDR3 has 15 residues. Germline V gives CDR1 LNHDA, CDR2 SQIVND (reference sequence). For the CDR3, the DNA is TGTGCCAGTAACCCCTCCGGACAGGCCGAAGTTGGAGCTTTCTTT. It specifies CASNPSGQAEVGAFF.

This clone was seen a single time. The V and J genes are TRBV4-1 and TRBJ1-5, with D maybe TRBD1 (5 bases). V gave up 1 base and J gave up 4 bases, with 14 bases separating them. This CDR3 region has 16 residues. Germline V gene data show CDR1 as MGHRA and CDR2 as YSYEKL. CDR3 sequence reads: CASSQVGQGINQPQHF. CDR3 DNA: TGCGCCAGCAGCCAAGTTGGGCAGGGCATTAATCAGCCCCAGCATTTT.

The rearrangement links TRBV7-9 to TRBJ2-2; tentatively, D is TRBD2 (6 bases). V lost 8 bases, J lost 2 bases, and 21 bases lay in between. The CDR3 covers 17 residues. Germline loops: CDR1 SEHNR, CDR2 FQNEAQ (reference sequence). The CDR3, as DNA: TGTGCCAGCGGAGGGCTCGCGTATGGGGCCAACACCGGGGAGCTGTTTTTT. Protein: CASGGLAYGANTGELFF.

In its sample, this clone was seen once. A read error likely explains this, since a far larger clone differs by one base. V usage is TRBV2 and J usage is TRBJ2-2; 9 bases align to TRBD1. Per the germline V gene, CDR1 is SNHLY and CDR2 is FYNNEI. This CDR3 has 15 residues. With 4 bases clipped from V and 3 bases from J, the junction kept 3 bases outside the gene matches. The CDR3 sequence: CASSGTGVDTGELFF. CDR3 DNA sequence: TGTGCCAGCAGTGGGACAGGGGTCGACACCGGGGAGCTGTTTTTT.

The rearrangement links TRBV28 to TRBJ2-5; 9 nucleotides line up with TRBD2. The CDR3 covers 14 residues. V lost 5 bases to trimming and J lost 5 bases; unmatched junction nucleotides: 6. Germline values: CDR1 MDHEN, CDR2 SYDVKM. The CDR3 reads CASSISGSLETQYF. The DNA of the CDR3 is TGTGCCAGCAGTATTAGCGGGAGCCTCGAGACCCAGTACTTC.

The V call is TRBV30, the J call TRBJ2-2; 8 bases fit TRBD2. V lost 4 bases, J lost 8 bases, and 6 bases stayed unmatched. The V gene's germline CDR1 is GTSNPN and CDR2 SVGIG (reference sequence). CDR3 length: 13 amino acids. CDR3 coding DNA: TGTGCCTGGAAGCCGGGAGGGCAAGGGGAGCTGTTTTTT. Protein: CAWKPGGQGELFF.

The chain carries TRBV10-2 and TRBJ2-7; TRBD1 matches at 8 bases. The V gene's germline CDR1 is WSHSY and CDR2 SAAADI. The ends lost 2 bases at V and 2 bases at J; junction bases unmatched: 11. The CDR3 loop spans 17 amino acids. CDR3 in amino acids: CASSEEAGTGSPYEQYF. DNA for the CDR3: TGCGCCAGCAGTGAGGAGGCGGGGACAGGATCTCCCTACGAGCAGTACTTC.

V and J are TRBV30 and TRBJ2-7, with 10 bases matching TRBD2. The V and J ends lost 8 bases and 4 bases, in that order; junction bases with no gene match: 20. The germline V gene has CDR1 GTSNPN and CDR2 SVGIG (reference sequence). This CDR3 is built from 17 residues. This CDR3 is CAGSGATGGLAEYEQYF. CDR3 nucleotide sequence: TGTGCCGGGTCGGGAGCCACCGGCGGACTAGCGGAATACGAGCAGTACTTC. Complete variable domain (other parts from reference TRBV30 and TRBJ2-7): SQTIHQWPATLVQPVGSPLSLECTVEGTSNPNLYWYRQAAGRGLQLLFYSVGIGQISSEVPQNLSASRPQDRQFILSSKKLLLSDSGFYLCAGSGATGGLAEYEQYFGPGTRLTVT.

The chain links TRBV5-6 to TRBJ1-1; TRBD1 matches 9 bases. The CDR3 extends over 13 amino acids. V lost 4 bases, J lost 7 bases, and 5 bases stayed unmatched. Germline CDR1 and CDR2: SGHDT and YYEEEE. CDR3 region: CASSLGTGIEAFF. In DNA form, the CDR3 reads TGTGCCAGCAGCCTCGGGACAGGGATTGAAGCTTTCTTT. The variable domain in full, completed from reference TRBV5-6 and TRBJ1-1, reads DAGVTQSPTHLIKTRGQQVTLRCSPKSGHDTVSWYQQALGQGPQFIFQYYEEEERQRGNFPDRFSGHQFPNYSSELNVNALLLGDSALYLCASSLGTGIEAFFGQGTRLTVV.

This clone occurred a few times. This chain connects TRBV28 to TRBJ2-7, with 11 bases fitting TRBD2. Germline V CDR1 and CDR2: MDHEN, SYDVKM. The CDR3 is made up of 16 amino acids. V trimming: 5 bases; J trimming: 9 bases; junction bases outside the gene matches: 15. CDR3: CASSRQTSGIQGGQYF. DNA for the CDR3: TGTGCCAGCAGTCGACAGACTAGCGGGATCCAGGGGGGGCAGTACTTC.

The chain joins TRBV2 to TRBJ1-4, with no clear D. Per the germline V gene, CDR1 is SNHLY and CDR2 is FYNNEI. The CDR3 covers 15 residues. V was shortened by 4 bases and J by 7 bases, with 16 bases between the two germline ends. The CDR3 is CASSGYLPGGEKLFF. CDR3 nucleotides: TGTGCCAGCAGTGGATATCTGCCGGGTGGTGAAAAACTGTTTTTT.

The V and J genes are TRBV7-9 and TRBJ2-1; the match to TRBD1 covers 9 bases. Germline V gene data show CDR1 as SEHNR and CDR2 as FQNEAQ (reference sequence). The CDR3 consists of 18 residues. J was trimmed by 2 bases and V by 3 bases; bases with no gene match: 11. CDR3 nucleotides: TGTGCCAGCAGCTTTCCAAAAGCCGGGACAGGGACCTACAATGAGCAGTTCTTC. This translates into CASSFPKAGTGTYNEQFF.

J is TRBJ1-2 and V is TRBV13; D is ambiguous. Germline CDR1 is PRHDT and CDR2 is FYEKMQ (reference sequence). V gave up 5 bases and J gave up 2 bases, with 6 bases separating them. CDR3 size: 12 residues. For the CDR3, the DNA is TGTGCCAGCAGCGGAGGAAACTATGGCTACACCTTC. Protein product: CASSGGNYGYTF.

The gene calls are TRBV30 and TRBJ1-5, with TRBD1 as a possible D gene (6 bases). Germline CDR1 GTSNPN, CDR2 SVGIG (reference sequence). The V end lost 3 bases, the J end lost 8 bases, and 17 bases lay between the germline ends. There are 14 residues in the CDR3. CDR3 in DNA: TGTGCCTGGAGCGCTACAGGGAACGGTAAGCCCCAGCATTTT. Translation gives CAWSATGNGKPQHF.

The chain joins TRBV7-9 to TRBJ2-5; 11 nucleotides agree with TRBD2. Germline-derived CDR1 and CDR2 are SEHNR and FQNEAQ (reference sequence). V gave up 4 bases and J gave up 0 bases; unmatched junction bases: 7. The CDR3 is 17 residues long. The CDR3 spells CASSSGTSGLYQETQYF. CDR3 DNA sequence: TGTGCCAGCAGCTCCGGGACTAGCGGATTGTACCAAGAGACCCAGTACTTC.

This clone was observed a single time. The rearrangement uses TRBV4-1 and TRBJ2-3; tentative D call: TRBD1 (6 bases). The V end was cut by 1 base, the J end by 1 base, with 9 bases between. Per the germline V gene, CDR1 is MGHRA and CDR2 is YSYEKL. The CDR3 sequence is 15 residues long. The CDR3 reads CASSQVRQGTDTQYF. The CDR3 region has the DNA TGCGCCAGCAGCCAAGTAAGACAGGGCACAGATACGCAGTATTTT.

Here the CDR3 DNA reads TGCGCCAGCAGCTTCTCTAGTAGGGAGACCCAGTACTTC. Protein product: CASSFSSRETQYF. V and J are TRBV5-1 and TRBJ2-5; D is unclear. This CDR3 is built from 13 residues. Trimming removed 2 bases from V and 5 bases from J, with 10 bases in between. Germline V gene data show CDR1 as SGHRS and CDR2 as YFSETQ.

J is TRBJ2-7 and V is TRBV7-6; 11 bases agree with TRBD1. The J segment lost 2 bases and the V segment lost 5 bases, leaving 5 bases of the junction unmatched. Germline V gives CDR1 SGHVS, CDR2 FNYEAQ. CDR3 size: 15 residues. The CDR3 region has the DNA TGTGCCAGCAGCGCACGGGACAGGGGGACCTACGAGCAGTACTTC. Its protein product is CASSARDRGTYEQYF. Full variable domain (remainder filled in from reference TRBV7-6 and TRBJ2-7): GAGVSQSPRYKVTKRGQDVALRCDPISGHVSLYWYRQALGQGPEFLTYFNYEAQQDKSGLPNDRFSAERPEGSISTLTIQRTEQRDSAMYRCASSARDRGTYEQYFGPGTRLTVT.

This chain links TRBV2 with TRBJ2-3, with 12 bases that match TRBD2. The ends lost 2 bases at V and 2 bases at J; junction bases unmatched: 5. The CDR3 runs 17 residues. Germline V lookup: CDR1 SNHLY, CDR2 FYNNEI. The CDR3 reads CASSEQGLAGYTDTQYF. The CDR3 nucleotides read TGTGCCAGCAGTGAACAGGGACTAGCGGGTTACACAGATACGCAGTATTTT. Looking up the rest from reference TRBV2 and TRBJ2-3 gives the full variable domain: EPEVTQTPSHQVTQMGQEVILRCVPISNHLYFYWYRQILGQKVEFLVSFYNNEISEKSEIFDDQFSVERPDGSNFTLKIRSTKLEDSAMYFCASSEQGLAGYTDTQYFGPGTRLTVL.

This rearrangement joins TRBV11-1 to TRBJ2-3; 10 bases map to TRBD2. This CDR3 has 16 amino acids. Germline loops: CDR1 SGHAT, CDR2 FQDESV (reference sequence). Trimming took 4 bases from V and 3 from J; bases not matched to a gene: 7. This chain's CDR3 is CASSSLLAGFTDTQYF. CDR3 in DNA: TGTGCCAGCAGCTCCCTACTAGCGGGGTTTACAGATACGCAGTATTTT.

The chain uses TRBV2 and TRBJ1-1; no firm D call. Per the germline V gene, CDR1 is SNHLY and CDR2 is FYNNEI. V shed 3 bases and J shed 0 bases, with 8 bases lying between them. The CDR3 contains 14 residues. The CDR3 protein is CASSDTVMNTEAFF. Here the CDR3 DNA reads TGTGCCAGCAGTGACACAGTTATGAACACTGAAGCTTTCTTT. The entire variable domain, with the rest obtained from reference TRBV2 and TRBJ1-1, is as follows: EPEVTQTPSHQVTQMGQEVILRCVPISNHLYFYWYRQILGQKVEFLVSFYNNEISEKSEIFDDQFSVERPDGSNFTLKIRSTKLEDSAMYFCASSDTVMNTEAFFGQGTRLTVV.

The CDR3 region is CSVLSGRNGELFF. Here the CDR3 DNA reads TGCAGCGTTTTAAGCGGGAGGAACGGGGAGCTGTTTTTT. The rearrangement joins TRBV29-1 to TRBJ2-2, with 9 bases matching TRBD2. V was pared by 5 bases and J by 7 bases, with 5 bases of the junction left unmatched. CDR3 length: 13 amino acids. Germline loops: CDR1 SQVTM, CDR2 ANQGSEA.

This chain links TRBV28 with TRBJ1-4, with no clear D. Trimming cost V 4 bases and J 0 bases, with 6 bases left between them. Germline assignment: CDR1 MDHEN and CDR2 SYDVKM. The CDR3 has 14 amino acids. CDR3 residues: CASSSSATNEKLFF. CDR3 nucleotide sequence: TGTGCCAGCAGTTCCAGTGCAACTAATGAAAAACTGTTTTTT.

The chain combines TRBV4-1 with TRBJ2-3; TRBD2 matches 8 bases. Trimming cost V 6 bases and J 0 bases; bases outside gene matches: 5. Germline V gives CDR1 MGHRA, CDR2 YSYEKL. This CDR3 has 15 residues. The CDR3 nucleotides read TGCGCCAGCAGTCCCCTAGCGGGCAGCACAGATACGCAGTATTTT. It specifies CASSPLAGSTDTQYF.

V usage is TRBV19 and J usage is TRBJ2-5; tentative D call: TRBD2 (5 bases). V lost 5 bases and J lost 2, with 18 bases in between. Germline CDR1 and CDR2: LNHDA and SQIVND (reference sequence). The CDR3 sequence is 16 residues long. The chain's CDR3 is CASSSPGGSRQETQYF. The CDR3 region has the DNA TGTGCCAGTAGTTCCCCCGGAGGATCCAGACAAGAGACCCAGTACTTC.

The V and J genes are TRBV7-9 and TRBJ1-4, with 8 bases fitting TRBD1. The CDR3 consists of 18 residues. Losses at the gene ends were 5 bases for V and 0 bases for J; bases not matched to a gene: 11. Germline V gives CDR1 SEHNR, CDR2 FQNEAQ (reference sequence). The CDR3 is CASSLLQGGEATNEKLFF. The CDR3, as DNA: TGTGCCAGCAGCCTATTACAGGGGGGAGAGGCAACTAATGAAAAACTGTTTTTT.

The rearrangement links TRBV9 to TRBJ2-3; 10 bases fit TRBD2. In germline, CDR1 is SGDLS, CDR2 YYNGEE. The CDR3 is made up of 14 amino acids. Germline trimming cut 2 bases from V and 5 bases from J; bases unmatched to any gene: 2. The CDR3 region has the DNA TGTGCCAGCAGCGTTCTAGCGGGAGAAGATACGCAGTATTTT. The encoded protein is CASSVLAGEDTQYF. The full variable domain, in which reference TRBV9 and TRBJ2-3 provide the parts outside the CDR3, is DSGVTQTPKHLITATGQRVTLRCSPRSGDLSVYWYQQSLDQGLQFLIQYYNGEERAKGNILERFSAQQFPDLHSELNLSSLELGDSALYFCASSVLAGEDTQYFGPGTRLTVL.

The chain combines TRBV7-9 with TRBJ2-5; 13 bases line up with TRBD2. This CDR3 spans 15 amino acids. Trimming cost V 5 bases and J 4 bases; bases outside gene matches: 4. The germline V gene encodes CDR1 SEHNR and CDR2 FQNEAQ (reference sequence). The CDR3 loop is CASSRLAGGGETQYF. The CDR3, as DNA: TGTGCCAGCAGCCGACTAGCGGGAGGAGGAGAGACCCAGTACTTC.

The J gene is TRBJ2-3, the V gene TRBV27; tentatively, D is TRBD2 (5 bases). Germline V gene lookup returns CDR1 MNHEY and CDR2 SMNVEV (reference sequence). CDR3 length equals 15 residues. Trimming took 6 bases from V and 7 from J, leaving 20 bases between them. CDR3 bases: TGTGCCAGCAGCATTGGAGGAAAGAGGCATAATACGCAGTATTTT. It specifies CASSIGGKRHNTQYF.